These 8 T cell receptor beta chains were all obtained from the same sample, sequenced in a study of blood T cell repertoires in COVID-19. Clones were sequenced by immunoSEQ multiplex PCR, and TCRdb holds only the in-frame ones, with some missing. Of under 200,000 clones in the sample, approximately 77% were seen once. The sequenced sample consisted of PBMCs or T cells enriched from blood (not recorded which). Receptors were obtained from a man aged 55 to 69 who had recovered from COVID-19.

In DNA, the CDR3 is TGTGCCAGCAGCCCCCCGGGTCCCGGGGGAGAGCAGTACTTC. This encodes CASSPPGPGGEQYF. The J gene is TRBJ2-7, the V gene TRBV6-5, with D possibly matching TRBD2 (6 bases). Germline-derived CDR1 and CDR2 are MNHEY and SVGAGI. V was clipped by 6 bases and J by 7 bases, with 19 bases between them. This CDR3 is 14 amino acids long.

The V gene is TRBV7-2, the J gene TRBJ2-4; D is perhaps TRBD2 (5 bases). Germline V gene lookup returns CDR1 SGHTA and CDR2 FQGNSA. V was clipped by 0 bases and J by 6 bases, with 15 bases between them. The CDR3 length is 16 residues. DNA of the CDR3: TGTGCCAGCAGCTTAGCGCACGTGCTAGCCGGAAACATTCAGTACTTC. Its translation is CASSLAHVLAGNIQYF.

The V and J genes are TRBV3-1 (or the pseudogene TRBV3-2) and TRBJ2-2, with TRBD1 matching 7 bases. CDR1 is LGHDT and CDR2 is YNNKEL in the germline V gene (reference sequence). The CDR3 contains 16 residues. J gave up 9 bases and V 2 bases, and 12 bases lay outside the gene matches. The DNA of the CDR3 is TGTGCCAGCAGCCAACGAGAGGACAGGCCGCCCTGGGAGCTGTTTTTT. It yields the protein CASSQREDRPPWELFF.

This clone came up many times. The chain is built from TRBV7-2 and TRBJ2-5; possible D gene TRBD2, 7 bases. This CDR3 contains 15 residues. The V gene lost 2 bases and the J gene lost 5 bases, with 15 bases spanning the gap. The germline gives CDR1 SGHTA, CDR2 FQGNSA. The DNA of the CDR3 is TGTGCCAGCAGCTTATATCGGGGGGCGGCGGAGACCCAGTACTTC. Its translation is CASSLYRGAAETQYF.

The rearrangement joins TRBV6-5 to TRBJ2-7, with TRBD1 matching over 11 bases. Trimming removed 9 bases from V and 1 base from J; junction bases left unmatched: 2. The CDR3 sequence is 13 residues long. From germline, CDR1 is MNHEY and CDR2 SVGAGI. In DNA form, the CDR3 reads TGTGCCAGTAGGGACAGGGGGTCCTACGAGCAGTACTTC. It is translated as CASRDRGSYEQYF.

This sequence joins TRBV11-2 and TRBJ2-7; 9 bases align to TRBD1. Germline lookup yields CDR1 SGHAT and CDR2 FQNNGV. The trim removed 7 bases at V and 2 bases at J, leaving 6 bases unmatched. CDR3 length equals 14 residues. This CDR3 reads CASIRTGVPYEQYF. In DNA form, the CDR3 reads TGTGCCAGCATTCGGACAGGGGTCCCCTACGAGCAGTACTTC. Combining the CDR3 with reference TRBV11-2 and TRBJ2-7 gives the whole variable domain EAGVAQSPRYKIIEKRQSVAFWCNPISGHATLYWYQQILGQGPKLLIQFQNNGVVDDSQLPKDRFSAERLKGVDSTLKIQPAKLEDSAVYLCASIRTGVPYEQYFGPGTRLTVT.

This rearrangement joins TRBV3-1 (or the pseudogene TRBV3-2) to TRBJ2-7; 7 nucleotides match TRBD1. J lost 6 bases, V lost 0 bases, and 8 bases had no gene match. The germline gives CDR1 LGHDT, CDR2 YNNKEL (reference sequence). This CDR3 comprises 15 residues. As DNA, the CDR3 is TGTGCCAGCAGCCAAGATTGGGTAGGGGGCCGCGAGCAGTACTTC. This sequence encodes CASSQDWVGGREQYF.

The V gene is TRBV2, the J gene TRBJ1-4; 7 bases are shared with TRBD1. The CDR3 spans 12 residues. Germline CDR1 SNHLY, CDR2 FYNNEI. Losses at the gene ends were 8 bases for V and 4 bases for J; bases not matched to a gene: 1. The CDR3 nucleotides read TGTGCCAGCTACAGGGGTAATGAAAAACTGTTTTTT. The encoded protein is CASYRGNEKLFF.